The T cell receptor beta chain under discussion was sequenced for a study of CD4 and CD8 cells across lung adenocarcinoma regions. Donors had localized lung adenocarcinoma, a non-small cell lung cancer. TCRdb analysed the PCR reads with MiXCR anew, one entry per CDR3 protein. The sample has 20,000 to 25,000 distinct CDR3 sequences, under 70% seen once. Germline assignment: CDR1 WNHNN and CDR2 SYGVQD (reference sequence). The CDR3 runs 14 residues. Comments on this clonotype: Compared with germline, one end of the junction differs, possibly owing to a read error.

This TCR was sampled from a female donor with lung adenocarcinoma. The CD4 and CD8 labels of this study may be unreliable. The specimen sequenced was CD8+ T cells from the center of a lung tumor. The rearrangement uses TRBV10-1 and TRBJ2-3, with D possibly being TRBD2 (7 bases). CDR3 nucleotides: TGCGCCAGCAGTGGAGAGCGGGACAAAAATACGCAGTATTTC. Translation: CASSGERDKNTQYF.